This T cell receptor (beta chain) emerged from a study of T cell responses to AZD1222 COVID-19 vaccine. On this clone itself: Antigen specificity is unknown.

TCRdb's copy holds only in-frame clones and misses some; the assay was immunoSEQ multiplex PCR. This sample yields roughly 140,000 clones, of which 80% to 95% are seen a single time; around 1.5% belongs to the top ten. The CDR3 length is 16 residues. Study-wide results and caveats: Samples come after the peak T cell response, not at day 14. Donors were chiefly white British, with a greater number of females, and clonal diversity was perhaps underestimated. CD4 TCRs linked to vaccination spanned spike, dominating at 160-218 and 743-854.

The specimen was peripheral blood, collected on day 0 of AZD1222 vaccination. The chain joins TRBV21-1 to TRBJ1-5; the DNA was not used to check the table's D call, TRBD1. TRBV21-1 is flagged as a pseudogene. This TCR derives from an adult in good health. Written as DNA, the CDR3 is TGTGCCAGCAGCAAAGTTGGGACAGGGTTAGGTCAGCCCCAGCATTTT. Translation: CASSKVGTGLGQPQHF.